The next 29 T cell receptor beta chains were all read from a single sample in a study of regulatory T cells in long-lasting Graves disease. Building of the TCR beta libraries involved iRepertoire HTBI primers and Arm-PCR of CDR3 regions. Each CDR3 protein is one row after TCRdb ran MiXCR on the multiplex PCR reads. This table has some 250,000 distinct CDR3 sequences, around 17% appearing once. The time point: newly diagnosed GD, antithyroid drugs for less than 3 months. RNA from PBMCs was the source of the TCR library. The material sequenced was peripheral blood mononuclear cells (PBMCs), taken at new diagnosis, from a patient treated with antithyroid drugs. These receptors came from a female donor with Graves disease.

This clonotype showed up just a few times. This sequence joins TRBV11-2 and TRBJ2-7; 10 bases line up with TRBD1. In germline, CDR1 is SGHAT, CDR2 FQNNGV. J was trimmed by 5 bases and V by 4 bases; bases with no gene match: 8. There are 15 residues in the CDR3. The CDR3 sequence: CASSYHPGQGNEQYF. CDR3 in DNA: TGTGCCAGCAGCTACCACCCGGGACAGGGGAACGAGCAGTACTTC.

V is TRBV2 and J is TRBJ2-1, with unresolved D. The CDR3 is 13 residues long. CDR1 and CDR2 (germline): SNHLY, FYNNEI. Trimming cost V 3 bases and J 3 bases, with 6 bases left between them. The CDR3 here is CASSDQGYNEQFF. The DNA of the CDR3 is TGTGCCAGCAGTGATCAAGGCTACAATGAGCAGTTCTTC.

This clonotype occurred many times. The genes are TRBV6-1 and TRBJ1-1, with D perhaps TRBD1 (5 bases). The V end was cut by 7 bases, the J end by 0 bases, with 15 bases between. The germline V gene has CDR1 MNHNS and CDR2 SASEGT. The CDR3 loop spans 15 amino acids. CDR3 in DNA: TGTGCCAGCATTCGGGGGGGGACCGTGAACACTGAAGCTTTCTTT. Encoded protein: CASIRGGTVNTEAFF.

This clonotype has at least ten counts. The gene calls are TRBV20-1 and TRBJ2-1; 10 bases map to TRBD2. This CDR3 has 15 amino acids. The J segment lost 6 bases and the V segment lost 4 bases, leaving 9 bases of the junction unmatched. The germline V gene has CDR1 DFQATT and CDR2 SNEGSKA (reference sequence). The CDR3 loop reads CSAIPAGGPLNEQFF. CDR3 bases: TGCAGTGCTATCCCAGCGGGAGGGCCTCTCAATGAGCAGTTCTTC.

Points on this clonotype: A much larger clone sits a single nucleotide away, making a read error possible. The V and J genes are TRBV7-8 and TRBJ2-5; D gene uncertain. The CDR3 spans 16 residues. CDR1 is SGHVS and CDR2 is FQNEAQ in the germline V gene. Trimming took off 4 bases at V and 3 bases at J, with 18 bases between the two ends. In DNA form, the CDR3 reads TGTGCCAGCAGCTCCGAGGCCGAGCCCAAGGAAGAGACCCAGTACTTC. This gives the protein CASSSEAEPKEETQYF. The variable domain in full, completed from reference TRBV7-8 and TRBJ2-5, reads GAGVSQSPRYKVAKRGQDVALRCDPISGHVSLFWYQQALGQGPEFLTYFQNEAQLDKSGLPSDRFFAERPEGSVSTLKIQRTQQEDSAVYLCASSSEAEPKEETQYFGPGTRLLVL.

This clonotype was detected ten times or more. This chain joins TRBV12-5 and TRBJ1-4, with D unresolved. The V end lost 1 base, the J end lost 3 bases, and 12 bases lay between the germline ends. The CDR3 has 16 amino acids. The germline gives CDR1 LGHNT, CDR2 FRNRAP. The CDR3 region has the DNA TGTGCTAGTGGTTTGGCGACCCTGGGCGCTAATGAAAAACTGTTTTTT. Translation: CASGLATLGANEKLFF.

Only a few counts were recorded for this clonotype. The chain couples TRBV19 to TRBJ1-4; 9 nucleotides agree with TRBD1. The V gene end was trimmed by 6 bases and the J gene end by 3 bases; junction bases not matched to a gene: 5. The CDR3 runs 15 residues. CDR1 and CDR2 (germline): LNHDA, SQIVND (reference sequence). CDR3 protein: CASSFYRGPNEKLFF. As DNA, the CDR3 is TGTGCCAGTAGCTTTTACAGGGGGCCTAATGAAAAACTGTTTTTT. Complete variable domain (other parts from reference TRBV19 and TRBJ1-4): DGGITQSPKYLFRKEGQNVTLSCEQNLNHDAMYWYRQDPGQGLRLIYYSQIVNDFQKGDIAEGYSVSREKKESFPLTVTSAQKNPTAFYLCASSFYRGPNEKLFFGSGTQLSVL.

This clonotype was seen at least ten times. The chain links TRBV6-5 to TRBJ2-2, with D perhaps matching TRBD1 (6 bases). This CDR3 contains 16 residues. The V gene lost 0 bases and the J gene lost 1 base, with 9 bases spanning the gap. Germline V CDR1 and CDR2: MNHEY, SVGAGI. In DNA, the CDR3 is TGTGCCAGCAGTTACTCGAGGGGGAAGAACACCGGGGAGCTGTTTTTT. Amino acid sequence: CASSYSRGKNTGELFF.

Many counts were recorded for this clonotype. This chain connects TRBV5-1 to TRBJ2-5; 11 bases match TRBD2. Germline V gives CDR1 SGHRS, CDR2 YFSETQ. The CDR3 is 16 amino acids. V lost 3 bases, J lost 5 bases, and 9 bases stayed unmatched. CDR3 in amino acids: CASSYNGLAGGETQYF. The CDR3 nucleotides read TGCGCCAGCAGCTACAACGGGCTAGCGGGGGGCGAGACCCAGTACTTC. The full variable domain, its missing parts supplied by reference TRBV5-1 and TRBJ2-5, is KAGVTQTPRYLIKTRGQQVTLSCSPISGHRSVSWYQQTPGQGLQFLFEYFSETQRNKGNFPGRFSGRQFSNSRSEMNVSTLELGDSALYLCASSYNGLAGGETQYFGPGTRLLVL.

This clonotype was observed many times. The rearrangement uses TRBV10-3 and TRBJ2-2; D not certain. CDR1 is ENHRY, CDR2 SYGVKD, per germline. CDR3 size: 13 residues. Deletions cut 3 bases from V and 4 bases from J, with 6 bases between. The DNA for the CDR3 is TGTGCCATCAGTGACGATCCCACCGGGGAGCTGTTTTTT. Its protein is CAISDDPTGELFF.

This clonotype occurred a few times. This rearrangement joins TRBV6-1 to TRBJ2-5; the match to TRBD2 covers 11 bases. The J call may be faulty, since TRBJ2-1 better matches the DNA end. The CDR3 has 16 residues. In germline, CDR1 is MNHNS, CDR2 SASEGT. For the CDR3, the DNA is TGTGCCAGCAGCCCCACCCCACTAGCGGGAGAAGGGGAGCAGTTCTTC. This encodes CASSPTPLAGEGEQFF.

This clonotype was picked up many times. The rearrangement uses TRBV11-2 and TRBJ1-2, with 8 bases matching TRBD1. The germline V gene encodes CDR1 SGHAT and CDR2 FQNNGV. The CDR3 is 14 residues long. V shed 6 bases and J 3 bases; nucleotides not matched to a gene: 6. The CDR3 sequence: CASSHQGADYGYTF. The CDR3 nucleotides are TGTGCCAGCAGTCATCAGGGGGCAGACTATGGCTACACCTTC.

This chain uses TRBV12-3 or TRBV12-4 with TRBJ2-7; D call uncertain. V was cut by 3 bases and J by 6 bases, with 12 bases left in between. The CDR3 is 13 residues long. The CDR3 region is CASSFGYKVEQYF. In DNA, the CDR3 is TGTGCCAGCAGTTTCGGTTATAAAGTCGAGCAGTACTTC.

This clonotype was picked up many times. CDR3 sequence (DNA): TGTGCCAGCAGCTTAGGCCCCGGGACTAGCAGGAATGAGCAGTTCTTC. The encoded protein is CASSLGPGTSRNEQFF. The genes are TRBV7-9 and TRBJ2-1, with 9 bases matching TRBD2. CDR3 length: 16 amino acids. With V trimmed by 1 base and J by 7 bases, 8 bases remained unmatched. CDR1 is SEHNR, CDR2 FQNEAQ, per germline (reference sequence).

This clonotype occurred many times. The J gene is TRBJ1-4, the V gene TRBV20-1, with D perhaps TRBD1 (5 bases). This CDR3 is built from 14 residues. V lost 0 bases to trimming and J lost 8 bases, with 13 bases between them. The germline gives CDR1 DFQATT, CDR2 SNEGSKA (reference sequence). The CDR3 region is CSARDQGTGEKLFF. CDR3 DNA: TGCAGTGCTAGAGACCAAGGGACGGGAGAAAAACTGTTTTTT.

This clonotype occurred many times. The chain recombines TRBV11-2 with TRBJ2-5; D possibly corresponds to TRBD1 (6 bases). The CDR3 runs 13 residues. V was shortened by 1 base and J by 5 bases, with 8 bases between the two germline ends. CDR1 and CDR2 (germline): SGHAT, FQNNGV. The CDR3 loop is CASSLVQGETQYF. The CDR3, as DNA: TGTGCCAGCAGCTTAGTTCAGGGGGAGACCCAGTACTTC.

This clonotype was seen ten or more times. This chain joins TRBV12-3 or TRBV12-4 and TRBJ2-3, with TRBD1 matching 9 bases. The CDR3 sequence is 17 residues long. J lost 5 bases, V lost 5 bases, and 14 bases had no gene match. The CDR3 spells CASSPTTGGALIDTQYF. The DNA for the CDR3 is TGTGCCAGCAGTCCTACTACAGGGGGCGCTTTGATAGATACGCAGTATTTT.

This clonotype appeared many times. The chain links TRBV7-2 to TRBJ1-6; unclear D gene. Trimming pared 0 bases from V and 0 bases from J, leaving 3 bases between. The CDR3 contains 15 residues. Germline loops: CDR1 SGHTA, CDR2 FQGNSA. The CDR3 is CASSLASSYNSPLHF. In nucleotides, the CDR3 is TGTGCCAGCAGCTTAGCCAGCTCCTATAATTCACCCCTCCACTTT.

This clonotype was observed many times. The CDR3 sequence is CASSRRGGDSSYNEQFF. The CDR3 bases are TGTGCCAGCAGTAGGAGAGGAGGGGATAGCTCCTACAATGAGCAGTTCTTC. The rearrangement uses TRBV2 and TRBJ2-1, with TRBD2 as a possible D gene (6 bases). This CDR3 comprises 17 residues. Trimming took 5 bases from V and 0 from J, leaving 17 bases between them. Germline-derived CDR1 and CDR2 are SNHLY and FYNNEI.

The chain joins TRBV9 to TRBJ1-1, with D possibly TRBD1 on 5 matching bases. The V end was cut by 3 bases, the J end by 1 base, with 7 bases between. The CDR3 covers 13 residues. CDR1 SGDLS and CDR2 YYNGEE come from the germline V gene. The CDR3 bases are TGTGCCAGCAGCGGTAGGGGGAACACTGAAGCTTTCTTT. It encodes CASSGRGNTEAFF. Complete variable domain (other parts from reference TRBV9 and TRBJ1-1): DSGVTQTPKHLITATGQRVTLRCSPRSGDLSVYWYQQSLDQGLQFLIQYYNGEERAKGNILERFSAQQFPDLHSELNLSSLELGDSALYFCASSGRGNTEAFFGQGTRLTVV.

The chain employs TRBV4-3 and TRBJ2-2; possible D gene TRBD2, 5 bases. Trimming stripped 5 bases from V and 0 bases from J, with 10 bases between. The germline gives CDR1 LGHNA, CDR2 YSLEER. CDR3 length: 15 amino acids. CDR3 nucleotide sequence: TGCGCCAGCAGCGATCTAGCTTCGAACACCGGGGAGCTGTTTTTT. Translated: CASSDLASNTGELFF.

This clonotype has ten or more counts. Its ends do not fully match the called genes, so a read error is possible. V usage is TRBV5-1 and J usage is TRBJ1-4; D remains ambiguous. Germline CDR1 SGHRS, CDR2 YFSETQ. The CDR3 is 15 residues long. The CDR3 region has the DNA TGTGCCAGCAGTTACTCCGGTGCAACTAATGAAAAACTGTTTTTT. As protein: CASSYSGATNEKLFF.

This clonotype was recorded a few times. The chain recombines TRBV4-1 with TRBJ2-3, with D unclear. V dropped 0 bases and J dropped 2 bases, with 6 bases sitting between them. The germline V gene has CDR1 MGHRA and CDR2 YSYEKL. This CDR3 has 14 residues. Written as DNA, the CDR3 is TGCGCCAGCAGCCAAGATAGCCACACAGATACGCAGTATTTT. This gives the protein CASSQDSHTDTQYF.

This clonotype was seen ten or more times. The rearrangement links TRBV11-3 to TRBJ1-6; D ambiguous. This CDR3 is built from 13 residues. The V end was cut by 0 bases, the J end by 8 bases, with 5 bases between. Looked up from germline, CDR1 is SGHNT and CDR2 is YENEEA. CDR3 in amino acids: CASSLDPYSPLHF. CDR3 sequence (DNA): TGTGCCAGCAGCTTAGATCCCTATTCACCCCTCCACTTT.

This chain joins TRBV28 and TRBJ2-1, with D tentatively TRBD1 (6 bases). Germline V CDR1 and CDR2: MDHEN, SYDVKM. Trimming pared 2 bases from V and 5 bases from J, leaving 16 bases between. The CDR3 is 16 residues long. DNA for the CDR3: TGTGCCAGCAGTTTACCTGGCCAGGGGATCAACAATGAGCAGTTCTTC. Residues: CASSLPGQGINNEQFF.

This sequence joins TRBV5-8 and TRBJ1-1; D not certain. Germline loops: CDR1 SGHTS, CDR2 YDEGEE. V was shortened by 3 bases and J by 4 bases, with 22 bases between the two germline ends. CDR3 size: 17 residues. Written as DNA, the CDR3 is TGTGCCAGCAGCTCCACCTTCGTCGATCCGAGGCGCACTGAAGCTTTCTTT. Encoded protein: CASSSTFVDPRRTEAFF.

This clonotype was picked up many times. This rearrangement joins TRBV20-1 to TRBJ2-7; 7 bases are a match to TRBD2. The length of the CDR3 is 12 residues. From germline, CDR1 is DFQATT and CDR2 SNEGSKA (reference sequence). V trimming: 1 base; J trimming: 6 bases; junction bases outside the gene matches: 3. The CDR3 coding sequence is TGCAGTGCTAGAGGGCCTAGCGGCGAGCAGTACTTC. This sequence encodes CSARGPSGEQYF.

This clonotype was picked up a small number of times. This may come from a read error, since a much larger clone is one base off. The V gene is TRBV27, the J gene TRBJ1-2, with D unresolved. The germline gives CDR1 MNHEY, CDR2 SMNVEV (reference sequence). The CDR3 spans 12 residues. CDR3 DNA: TGTGCCACCTTAAGGCCGGACTATGGCTACGCCTTC. Translated, it gives CATLRPDYGYAF.

At least ten counts were recorded for this clonotype. The chain recombines TRBV20-1 with TRBJ1-1; no definite D call. Germline CDR1 reads DFQATT; CDR2 reads SNEGSKA (reference sequence). The V gene lost 2 bases and the J gene lost 7 bases, with 11 bases spanning the gap. The CDR3 sequence is 12 residues long. The CDR3 coding sequence is TGCAGTGCTAGATCGGACGCCATTGAAGCTTTCTTT. Encoded protein: CSARSDAIEAFF.